This is a list of T cell receptor beta chains from one sample in a study of blood T cell repertoires in COVID-19. The method was immunoSEQ multiplex PCR; TCRdb's version includes in-frame clones alone and lacks a portion of them. Counted here are 55,000 to 75,000 clones, around 83% occurring once; the ten biggest clones make up roughly 6.3%. The sample consisted of peripheral blood. The receptors stem from a human donor in a cohort sampled during active COVID-19. CDR3s include the opening cysteine and the closing phenylalanine or tryptophan. D genes are given only for firm matches. The size field is filled for only some rows; it gives once, few, many or a size class.

length: 14; D: -; J: TRBJ1-1; size: -; V: TRBV7-2; DNA: TGTGCCAGCAGCCTCCGGCGGATCGACACTGAAGCTTTCTTT; CDR3: CASSLRRIDTEAFF
length: 15; D: TRBD1; J: TRBJ1-2; size: -; V: TRBV19; DNA: TGTGCCAGTAGTCCCTCGACGAGGGACAGGGGTCGCTACACCTTC; CDR3: CASSPSTRDRGRYTF
length: 19; D: TRBD1; J: TRBJ2-7; size: -; V: TRBV23-1; DNA: TGCGCCAGCAGTCGCCGGGCCGCGCAGGACAGGGGAGATAGCTACGAGCAGTACTTC; CDR3: CASSRRAAQDRGDSYEQYF
length: 15; D: TRBD1; J: TRBJ1-6; size: few; V: TRBV7-3; DNA: TGTGCCAGCAGCTCCCAGGGGGGAGACAATTCACCCCTCCACTTT; CDR3: CASSSQGGDNSPLHF
length: 14; D: -; J: TRBJ2-7; size: -; V: TRBV21-1; DNA: TGTGCCAGCACCCTGAAGCGGGAGGGATACGAGCAGTACTTC; CDR3: CASTLKREGYEQYF
length: 12; D: -; J: TRBJ2-7; size: few; V: TRBV5-8; DNA: TGTGCCAGCAGTCCGACAGACTACGAGCAGTACTTC; CDR3: CASSPTDYEQYF
length: 14; D: -; J: TRBJ2-7; size: few; V: TRBV2; DNA: TGTGCCAGCAGTGTGGGAGCGGCGACCTACGAGCAGTACTTC; CDR3: CASSVGAATYEQYF
length: 17; D: TRBD2; J: TRBJ2-7; size: once; V: TRBV4-1; DNA: TGCGCCAGCAGCCAAGATTCGGCCCGGACTAGCGGGAGAAAACAGTACTTC; CDR3: CASSQDSARTSGRKQYF
length: 14; D: TRBD1; J: TRBJ2-7; size: -; V: TRBV5-4; DNA: TGTGCCAGCAGCGTCCGGGACAGGGCTTACGAGCAGTACTTC; CDR3: CASSVRDRAYEQYF
length: 15; D: -; J: TRBJ1-1; size: -; V: TRBV5-6; DNA: TGTGCCAGCAGCTGGGAAAGGGGTTCCGACACTGAAGCTTTCTTT; CDR3: CASSWERGSDTEAFF
length: 16; D: TRBD1; J: TRBJ1-2; size: -; V: TRBV15; DNA: TGTGCCACCAGCAGAGATCTTGGGACAGTGACCTCTGGCTACACCTTC; CDR3: CATSRDLGTVTSGYTF
length: 16; D: TRBD2; J: TRBJ2-4; size: -; V: TRBV5-1; DNA: TGCGCCAGCAGCTTGGCCTCAAGCGGGAGAGGGAACATTCAGTACTTC; CDR3: CASSLASSGRGNIQYF
length: 14; D: -; J: TRBJ2-7; size: -; V: TRBV9; DNA: TGTGCCAGCAGCGTCACAGGAAACTCCTACGAGCAGTACTTC; CDR3: CASSVTGNSYEQYF
length: 15; D: TRBD2; J: TRBJ2-7; size: -; V: TRBV5-1; DNA: TGCGCCAGCAGCCCTACTAGCGGGAGGTCCTACGAGCAGTACTTC; CDR3: CASSPTSGRSYEQYF
length: 13; D: -; J: TRBJ1-6; size: -; V: TRBV9; DNA: TGTGCCAGCAGCGTAACGGGGGAGTCACCCCTCCACTTT; CDR3: CASSVTGESPLHF
length: 13; D: -; J: TRBJ2-5; size: -; V: TRBV6-6; DNA: TGTGCCAGCACCGGCAGGGGAGAAGAGACCCAGTACTTC; CDR3: CASTGRGEETQYF
length: 19; D: TRBD1; J: TRBJ1-6; size: -; V: TRBV2; DNA: TGTGCCAGCAGGCCCCGGGACAGGGGAACTAGGCCCTATAATTCACCCCTCCACTTT; CDR3: CASRPRDRGTRPYNSPLHF
length: 16; D: TRBD2; J: TRBJ2-3; size: -; V: TRBV27; DNA: TGTGCCAGCGGCTGGACTGGCGGGAGGGCCAAAGATACGCAGTATTTT; CDR3: CASGWTGGRAKDTQYF
length: 18; D: -; J: TRBJ1-5; size: -; V: TRBV27; DNA: TGTGCCAGCAGTTTAAAGAGCTTTGGGCAGGGTGTCGATCAGCCCCAGCATTTT; CDR3: CASSLKSFGQGVDQPQHF
length: 17; D: -; J: TRBJ1-2; size: few; V: TRBV7-9; DNA: TGTGCCAGCAGCCCCGACAGGAACTACGCAGTTAACTATGGCTACACCTTC; CDR3: CASSPDRNYAVNYGYTF
length: 14; D: TRBD1; J: TRBJ1-1; size: -; V: TRBV19; DNA: TGTGCCAGTAGGAGGGGACAGACCCACACTGAAGCTTTCTTT; CDR3: CASRRGQTHTEAFF
length: 14; D: -; J: TRBJ1-2; size: -; V: TRBV25-1; DNA: TGTGCCAGTACCAACAGGGATCCTAACTATGGCTACACCTTC; CDR3: CASTNRDPNYGYTF
length: 16; D: TRBD2; J: TRBJ2-7; size: -; V: TRBV4-2; DNA: TGTGCCAGCAGCCAAGATATTAGCGGGAATGTCTACGAGCAGTACTTC; CDR3: CASSQDISGNVYEQYF
length: 15; D: TRBD2; J: TRBJ2-2; size: -; V: TRBV5-1; DNA: TGCGCCAGCAGTGTTCGGGGGGCGAACACCGGGGAGCTGTTTTTT; CDR3: CASSVRGANTGELFF
length: 16; D: -; J: TRBJ2-2; size: -; V: TRBV5-1; DNA: TGCGCCAGCAGCCCTCTATATCGGACAGACACCGGGGAGCTGTTTTTT; CDR3: CASSPLYRTDTGELFF
length: 15; D: TRBD1; J: TRBJ2-5; size: -; V: TRBV5-1; DNA: TGCGCCAGCAGCTTTGGAGACAGGGACGAAGAGACCCAGTACTTC; CDR3: CASSFGDRDEETQYF
length: 15; D: -; J: TRBJ1-2; size: -; V: TRBV2; DNA: TGTGCCAACCAAGACGGAACAGGGTGGGCCTATGGCTACACCTTC; CDR3: CANQDGTGWAYGYTF
length: 15; D: -; J: TRBJ2-2; size: -; V: TRBV19; DNA: TGTGCCAGTAGTCCAAGGATCGGGGGAACCGGGGAGCTGTTTTTT; CDR3: CASSPRIGGTGELFF
length: 16; D: -; J: TRBJ1-3; size: once; V: TRBV7-9; DNA: TGTGCCAGCAGCCCTCCAGGAAGGCTCTCTGGAAACACCATATATTTT; CDR3: CASSPPGRLSGNTIYF
length: 13; D: -; J: TRBJ1-2; size: few; V: TRBV12-3/TRBV12-4; DNA: TGTGCCAGCAGTTTATCGGGGAACTATGGCTACACCTTC; CDR3: CASSLSGNYGYTF
length: 13; D: -; J: TRBJ1-1; size: -; V: TRBV2; DNA: TGTGCCAGCACCAGGAGGGCTGCCACTGAAGCTTTCTTT; CDR3: CASTRRAATEAFF